This is a list of T cell receptor beta chains from one sample in a study of control samples from healthy donors and cancer patients. Generated by immunoSEQ multiplex PCR, the TCRdb table keeps only in-frame clones and is missing some. The table shows around 130,000 clones, with around nine tenths occurring only once. Sequenced: blood. These receptor sequences come from a man aged 25 to 45 in good health. Both conserved end residues are part of each CDR3. The D gene is left open where the match is weak. Size values are once, few and many counts, or a class for expanded clones, and some rows have none.

j_gene,d_gene,v_gene,abundance,CDR3nt,CDR3aa
TRBJ1-2,-,TRBV3-1/TRBV3-2,-,TGTGCCAGCAGCCAAGATCCTGCCCAAACAAACTATGGCTACACCTTC,CASSQDPAQTNYGYTF
TRBJ1-6,-,TRBV11-3,-,TGTGCCAGCAGCTTTAATTGGCAGCCAACAAATTCACCCCTCCACTTT,CASSFNWQPTNSPLHF
TRBJ1-5,-,TRBV24-1,-,TGTGCCACCAGTCGGTACCAGCCCCAGCATTTT,CATSRYQPQHF
TRBJ1-6,TRBD1,TRBV19,-,TGTGCCAGTAGTCCCTGGACAGGGAACTATAATTCACCCCTCCACTTT,CASSPWTGNYNSPLHF
TRBJ1-1,TRBD1,TRBV7-3,-,TGTGCCAGCAGCTTAACTTCCGGACAGGGGGCATTCGGCACTGAAGCTTTCTTT,CASSLTSGQGAFGTEAFF
TRBJ2-3,-,TRBV11-1,-,TGTGCCAGCAGCTTCTGGGGGGGCGGGGATACGCAGTATTTT,CASSFWGGGDTQYF
TRBJ2-5,TRBD2,TRBV2,-,TGTGCCAGCGCCGGACTAGCGGGGGTAGAGACCCAGTACTTC,CASAGLAGVETQYF
TRBJ1-1,-,TRBV13,-,TGTGCCAGCAGCTTTTTAGCCTCCCCTGAAGCTTTCTTT,CASSFLASPEAFF
TRBJ1-6,TRBD1,TRBV28,-,TGTGCCACGACAGGGCTCCCTAATTCACCCCTCCACTTT,CATTGLPNSPLHF
TRBJ1-1,TRBD1,TRBV7-9,-,TGTGCCAGCAGCTCCGGACAGGGGAACACTGAAGCTTTCTTT,CASSSGQGNTEAFF
TRBJ1-2,-,TRBV25-1,-,TGTGCCAGCAGTGACCGAATCACCAGCTTATATGGCTACACCTTC,CASSDRITSLYGYTF
TRBJ1-6,-,TRBV18,-,TGTGCCAGCTCCCTAAGGGATTCACCCCTCCACTTT,CASSLRDSPLHF
TRBJ1-2,-,TRBV25-1,-,TGTGCCAGCAGTGAAACTCGGGAGAGGGTCTATGGCTACACCTTC,CASSETRERVYGYTF
TRBJ1-1,-,TRBV3-1/TRBV3-2,-,TGTGCCAGCAGCCATTTCCAGGCCCGACGGCAGAACACTGAAGCTTTCTTT,CASSHFQARRQNTEAFF
TRBJ2-2,TRBD2,TRBV30,few,TGTGCCTGCCCCGGACTAGCGGGGGCCGGGGAGCTGTTTTTT,CACPGLAGAGELFF
TRBJ1-2,-,TRBV30,-,TGTGCCTGGAGTGTACTAGGTTACGGTGAGGGCTACACCTTC,CAWSVLGYGEGYTF
TRBJ2-3,-,TRBV15,-,TGTGCCACCAGCGACTCCGTTTCAATGTATACGCAGTATTTT,CATSDSVSMYTQYF
TRBJ2-5,TRBD2,TRBV7-9,-,TGTGCCAGCAGCATGGCGGGGGGTACCCAGTACTTC,CASSMAGGTQYF
TRBJ2-2,-,TRBV5-1,-,TGCGCCAGCAGCTGGCGTGAGGCCGTAAACACCGGGGAGCTGTTTTTT,CASSWREAVNTGELFF
TRBJ2-1,-,TRBV7-3,once,TGTGCCAGCAGCTTATCCAGGGCGGATGAGCAGTTCTTC,CASSLSRADEQFF
TRBJ1-6,TRBD1,TRBV5-1,-,TGCGCCAGCAGCTGGGACCGACAGGGCGTTTCTACCTCACCCCTCCACTTT,CASSWDRQGVSTSPLHF
TRBJ1-1,-,TRBV7-2,-,TGTGCCAGCAGCTTCGACTACACTGAAGCTTTCTTT,CASSFDYTEAFF
TRBJ1-2,TRBD1,TRBV6-6,-,TGTGCCACGGGAGGGACAGTCTATGGCTACACCTTC,CATGGTVYGYTF
TRBJ1-6,TRBD1,TRBV19,-,TGTGCCAGTAGTACCACAGGGGGGAATAATTCACCCCTCCACTTT,CASSTTGGNNSPLHF
TRBJ2-3,-,TRBV7-6,-,TGTGCCAGCAGCGACTCGACGAGCCGGGCCGATACGCAGTATTTT,CASSDSTSRADTQYF
TRBJ2-2,TRBD2,TRBV11-3,-,TGTGCCAGCAGCTTGGAGCGGGGGGGCCCCGGGGAGCTGTTTTTT,CASSLERGGPGELFF
TRBJ2-7,-,TRBV6-6,-,TGTGCCAGCAGTACGTTGACAGGGAGGGACGAGCAGTACTTC,CASSTLTGRDEQYF
TRBJ1-2,-,TRBV14,-,TGTGCCAGCAGCCAAGGGCCCGACGGAACTGCTAACTATGGCTACACCTTC,CASSQGPDGTANYGYTF
TRBJ1-1,-,TRBV19,-,TGTGCCAGTAGTTCGGCCGGAGACACTGAAGCTTTCTTT,CASSSAGDTEAFF
TRBJ1-4,-,TRBV6-6,-,TGTGCCAGCAGCCTAGGGACAACTGAAAAACTGTTTTTT,CASSLGTTEKLFF
TRBJ1-2,-,TRBV7-2,-,TGTGCCAGCAGCTTGGACACCAACTATGGCTACACCTTC,CASSLDTNYGYTF
TRBJ1-1,TRBD1,TRBV7-9,once,TGTGCCAGCAGCTTAGGACAGGGTAGGGGTGAAGCTTTCTTT,CASSLGQGRGEAFF
TRBJ2-3,TRBD1,TRBV24-1,once,TGTGCCACCAGTGAGACTACCGGGACAGGGATGGCAGATACGCAGTATTTT,CATSETTGTGMADTQYF
TRBJ1-4,TRBD1,TRBV7-9,-,TGTGCCAGCAACGTTTACAGGGGCGGCGGAGAAAAACTGTTTTTT,CASNVYRGGGEKLFF
TRBJ1-5,-,TRBV19,few,TGTGCCAGCAGAGTGAGCAATCAGCCCCAGCATTTT,CASRVSNQPQHF
TRBJ1-3,TRBD1,TRBV30,-,TGTGCCTGGTCCGGGGGGACAGGGGGAAGGAGCGACACCATATATTTT,CAWSGGTGGRSDTIYF
TRBJ1-2,TRBD1,TRBV7-3,-,TGTGCCAGCAGCTGGGGACAGGGGGATGGCTACACCTTC,CASSWGQGDGYTF
TRBJ2-6,-,TRBV7-9,-,TGTGCCAGCAGCTGGCCGGCCGTAAGGGCCAACGTCCTGACTTTC,CASSWPAVRANVLTF
TRBJ2-2,-,TRBV5-1,-,TGCGCCAGCAGCTTCGACGGGACCACCGGGGAGCTGTTTTTT,CASSFDGTTGELFF
TRBJ2-1,-,TRBV29-1,-,TGCAGCGTTGCCTTAGGGGGGGGGCAGGATGAGCAGTTCTTC,CSVALGGGQDEQFF